This is a list of T cell receptor beta chains from one sample in a study of T-cell reconstitution after alpha-beta-depleted transplantation in children. A single record per CDR3 protein comes from TCRdb applying MiXCR to the PCR reads. In the table there are 300,000 to 400,000 distinct CDR3 sequences, about 16% of which are singletons. The material was PBMCs, mostly from graft donor cells, obtained 360 days after TCRalphabeta/CD19-depleted stem cell transplant. The receptors shown here come from a male patient aged 2-9 years who had a stem cell transplant for acute lymphoblastic leukemia, so the T cells may come from the graft donor. Each CDR3 is given with its conserved first and last residue. D genes are given only for firm matches. Not all rows give a size; the values are once, few, many and, for expanded clones, a class.

clone size	D gene	V gene	J gene	CDR3 protein	CDR3 DNA
few	-	TRBV5-1	TRBJ2-7	CASSSGFRGVIAYEQYF	TGCGCCAGCTCCTCTGGGTTCCGGGGTGTTATTGCCTACGAGCAGTACTTC
-	-	TRBV4-1	TRBJ1-6	CASSQDPLDRISNSPLHF	TGCGCCAGCAGCCAAGATCCCTTGGATAGAATCTCTAATTCACCCCTCCACTTT
few	TRBD1	TRBV20-1	TRBJ2-2	CSARDLQGGTGELFF	TGCAGTGCTAGAGATCTACAGGGGGGAACCGGGGAGCTGTTTTTT
few	-	TRBV15	TRBJ2-3	CATSRVGVLDTQYF	TGTGCCACCAGCAGAGTAGGTGTTTTGGATACGCAGTATTTT
many	TRBD2	TRBV5-1	TRBJ2-7	CASSLLLAGLGLVGEQYF	TGCGCCAGCAGCCTCCTGCTAGCGGGATTGGGATTGGTGGGTGAGCAGTACTTC
few	TRBD2	TRBV4-2	TRBJ2-3	CASSQGTSGSSLYF	TGTGCCAGCAGCCAAGGGACTAGCGGGAGTAGTCTGTATTTT
-	-	TRBV28	TRBJ1-4	CASSLDSHNEKLFF	TGTGCCAGCAGTCTGGACAGCCATAATGAAAAACTGTTTTTT
few	-	TRBV12-3/TRBV12-4	TRBJ2-3	CASSLPPIDTQYF	TGTGCCAGCAGTTTACCGCCAATAGATACGCAGTATTTT
-	TRBD2	TRBV4-2	TRBJ2-7	CASSQDLAGGSYEQYF	TGTGCCAGCAGCCAAGACCTAGCGGGAGGTTCCTACGAGCAGTACTTC
few	-	TRBV21-1	TRBJ2-3	CASSKEGVDRAPRDTQYF	TGTGCCAGCAGCAAAGAAGGAGTCGACAGGGCCCCCCGAGATACGCAGTATTTT
-	-	TRBV5-1	TRBJ2-2	CASSLARGELFF	TGCGCCAGCAGCTTGGCGCGTGGGGAGCTGTTTTTT
-	-	TRBV12-3/TRBV12-4	TRBJ2-7	CASSFTESYEQYF	TGTGCCAGCAGTTTCACAGAATCCTACGAGCAGTACTTC
-	-	TRBV5-1	TRBJ2-3	CASSLGYMEQYF	TGCGCCAGCAGCTTGGGCTATATGGAGCAGTATTTT
few	-	TRBV4-2	TRBJ1-6	CASSQDGHDNSPLHF	TGTGCCAGCAGCCAAGATGGGCACGATAATTCACCCCTCCACTTT
-	TRBD1	TRBV12-3/TRBV12-4	TRBJ2-7	CASSLRGQGAREQYF	TGTGCCAGCAGCCTACGGGGACAGGGGGCGCGCGAGCAGTACTTC
-	TRBD2	TRBV7-2	TRBJ2-1	CASSERPGTSLNEQFF	TGTGCCAGCAGCGAACGTCCCGGGACTAGCCTCAATGAGCAGTTCTTC
few	TRBD1	TRBV5-1	TRBJ1-2	CASSPPGQGVGYTF	TGCGCCAGCAGCCCGCCTGGACAGGGAGTTGGCTACACCTTC
few	-	TRBV20-1	TRBJ1-2	CSASLAGLTYGYTF	TGCAGTGCTAGTCTTGCAGGCTTAACGTATGGCTACACCTTC
-	TRBD2	TRBV20-1	TRBJ2-7	CSAIPGLAGGHNYEQYF	TGCAGTGCTATCCCGGGACTAGCGGGAGGGCACAACTACGAGCAGTACTTC
many	-	TRBV20-1	TRBJ2-5	CSAREGQIQETQYF	TGCAGTGCTAGAGAAGGACAGATCCAAGAGACCCAGTACTTC
many	-	TRBV7-2	TRBJ2-7	CASSLGKGSYEQYF	TGTGCCAGCAGCTTGGGAAAGGGGAGTTACGAGCAGTACTTC
-	-	TRBV14	TRBJ2-1	CASSHRRTYNEQFF	TGTGCCAGCAGCCACCGGCGGACCTACAATGAGCAGTTCTTC
-	-	TRBV28	TRBJ2-1	CASSHSGGNEQFF	TGTGCCAGCAGTCATAGTGGGGGGAATGAGCAGTTCTTC
-	-	TRBV4-3	TRBJ2-7	CASSQAPASAYEQYF	TGCGCCAGCAGCCAAGCTCCGGCTAGCGCCTACGAGCAGTACTTC
few	TRBD2	TRBV10-3	TRBJ2-7	CAIRTGTTPPYEQYF	TGTGCCATCAGAACCGGGACTACCCCCCCATACGAGCAGTACTTC
many	-	TRBV9	TRBJ2-2	CASSVLGSAGELFF	TGTGCCAGCAGCGTCTTAGGGAGCGCCGGGGAGCTGTTTTTT
once	-	TRBV12-3/TRBV12-4	TRBJ2-1	CAISLGGIWRRSYNEQFF	TGTGCCATCAGTTTAGGAGGTATTTGGAGGCGATCCTACAATGAGCAGTTCTTC
few	-	TRBV4-3	TRBJ2-7	CASSQGGRALEQYF	TGCGCCAGCAGCCAAGGGGGCCGTGCGCTGGAGCAGTACTTC
many	-	TRBV3-1	TRBJ1-2	CASSQRTPFHGYTF	TGTGCCAGCAGCCAACGTACACCTTTCCATGGCTACACCTTC
few	-	TRBV10-3	TRBJ2-2	CAIGGNDGLLGNTGELFF	TGTGCCATTGGGGGCAATGACGGACTCCTAGGGAACACCGGGGAGCTGTTTTTT
few	-	TRBV20-1	TRBJ1-6	CSASRVGESPLHF	TGCAGTGCCAGCAGGGTCGGCGAATCACCCCTCCACTTT
-	-	TRBV7-9	TRBJ2-3	CASSLTQGEADTQYF	TGTGCCAGCAGCTTAACTCAGGGGGAGGCTGATACGCAGTATTTT